This T cell receptor (beta chain) was found in a study of CD8 T cells in ankylosing spondylitis (dated by TCRdb to 2016 to 2017). About the investigation overall: To find TCR variants linked to disease, the study profiled T cell receptor beta repertoires in ankylosing spondylitis patients and healthy donors. Peripheral blood was sampled, and synovial fluid was additionally collected from ankylosing spondylitis patients. The full study cohort was made up of 20 to 25 ankylosing spondylitis patients and 108 healthy donors. What the work shows at the level of the full study, not this receptor alone: A TCR beta motif of roughly 8 highly homologous amino acid variants appeared characteristic of blood from ankylosing spondylitis patients. The disease-linked clones were reported as significantly enriched in matched synovial fluid samples from ankylosing spondylitis patients. The disease-linked clones showed a CD8+ phenotype and occurred at relatively low frequencies in peripheral blood. Some motif variants had previously been reported in the synovial fluid and blood of reactive arthritis patients, which suggests shared mechanisms of disease initiation.

With respect to this clonotype: What this receptor recognizes is not known. No base-level quality is on record; no much larger clone is a single base apart.

Between the V and J ends, shortened by 2 bases and 8 bases respectively, the junction contains 14 bases. CDR1 is given as SGHRS and CDR2 as YFSETQ, both from the germline V gene. CDR3 length: 14 amino acids, cysteine to phenylalanine. CDR3 DNA only is kept here, 42 bases in frame from base 1. Sequencing instrument: Illumina HiSeq 2500. Quantitative 5'-RACE with molecular barcodes was the method used to prepare the TCR beta libraries. In the source study's methods: A new computational method, built on a probabilistic model of VDJ rearrangement, was used to identify disease-linked TCR variants. TCRdb reanalyzed the raw reads on its own, using fastp at Q25 for trimming and MiXCR for clone calling, and kept in-frame beta chains. Each record represents a unique CDR3 protein, reported with the most common genes and DNA among its rows. It is TCRdb's table, rather than the study itself, that gives the V and J calls and clone size. For this sample there are approximately 250,000 distinct CDR3 sequences; around 32% appear just once. Roughly 4.2% of the sample comes from the top ten.

This clonotype was obtained from a male donor with ankylosing spondylitis or in good health (not recorded which). The chain was built from TRBV5-1 and TRBJ2-1; the D gene cannot be resolved reliably. Sequenced input: blood, either unsorted or a sorted T cell fraction (not recorded which). The CDR3 region: CASSFIGTDDEQFF. The nucleotide sequence is TGCGCCAGCAGCTTCATTGGCACTGACGATGAGCAGTTCTTC.